A selection of T cell receptor beta chains follows, all from one sample in a study of shared clonotypes between healthy human individuals. Using immunoSEQ multiplex PCR, the repertoire was profiled, and TCRdb retains in-frame clones only, with some absent. The sample includes about 510,000 clones, about 95% of them seen just once. What was sequenced was naive CD4+ T cells sorted from blood. The receptor source for this set is a woman aged 25 to 39 in good health. Both conserved end residues are part of each CDR3. Fields, in order: clone size, V gene, D gene, J gene, CDR3 length, CDR3 DNA, CDR3 protein. The D gene is left open where the match is weak. For some rows the clone size is stated as once, few or many, or as a class when expanded; others skip it.

abundance: once
v_gene: TRBV10-3
d_gene: TRBD2
j_gene: TRBJ2-1
len: 15
CDR3nt: TGTGCCATCAGTGAGTCCGGCGGGAGTTACAATGAGCAGTTCTTC
CDR3aa: CAISESGGSYNEQFF

abundance: -
v_gene: TRBV27
d_gene: -
j_gene: TRBJ1-1
len: 14
CDR3nt: TGTGCCAGCAGTTTGGCAGGGGAGAACACTGAAGCTTTCTTT
CDR3aa: CASSLAGENTEAFF

abundance: -
v_gene: TRBV28
d_gene: TRBD2
j_gene: TRBJ2-5
len: 12
CDR3nt: TGTGCCAGCAGTGGACTAGTTGAGACCCAGTACTTC
CDR3aa: CASSGLVETQYF

abundance: once
v_gene: TRBV27
d_gene: -
j_gene: TRBJ1-5
len: 13
CDR3nt: TGTGCCAGCAGTGTGACAGTCAATCAGCCCCAGCATTTT
CDR3aa: CASSVTVNQPQHF

abundance: -
v_gene: TRBV9
d_gene: -
j_gene: TRBJ1-3
len: 15
CDR3nt: TGTGCCAGCAGCGTAGAACACAGCTCTGGAAACACCATATATTTT
CDR3aa: CASSVEHSSGNTIYF

abundance: -
v_gene: TRBV5-1
d_gene: -
j_gene: TRBJ2-7
len: 12
CDR3nt: TGCGCCAGCAGCTCGAACAGCTACGAGCAGTACTTC
CDR3aa: CASSSNSYEQYF

abundance: -
v_gene: TRBV6-6
d_gene: -
j_gene: TRBJ1-2
len: 14
CDR3nt: TGTGCCAGCAGGCCGGGGGGTGTTAACTATGGCTACACCTTC
CDR3aa: CASRPGGVNYGYTF

abundance: -
v_gene: TRBV18
d_gene: TRBD2
j_gene: TRBJ2-7
len: 19
CDR3nt: TGTGCCAGCTCACCACTAAGGACTAGCGGGAGTCGATTTACCTACGAGCAGTACTTC
CDR3aa: CASSPLRTSGSRFTYEQYF

abundance: -
v_gene: TRBV6-5
d_gene: -
j_gene: TRBJ1-5
len: 14
CDR3nt: TGTGCCAGCAGTTACTCCTACTACAATCAGCCCCAGCATTTT
CDR3aa: CASSYSYYNQPQHF

abundance: -
v_gene: TRBV5-6
d_gene: TRBD1
j_gene: TRBJ1-3
len: 15
CDR3nt: TGTGCCAGCAGCCAGGGACAGGGCAGGGGAAACACCATATATTTT
CDR3aa: CASSQGQGRGNTIYF

abundance: -
v_gene: TRBV28
d_gene: -
j_gene: TRBJ2-7
len: 13
CDR3nt: TGTGCCAGCTTCCCAGGGGGGGCCTACGAGCAGTACTTC
CDR3aa: CASFPGGAYEQYF

abundance: -
v_gene: TRBV7-9
d_gene: -
j_gene: TRBJ2-3
len: 15
CDR3nt: TGTGCCAGCAGCTTAGAGGCAGGGAGAACAGATACGCAGTATTTT
CDR3aa: CASSLEAGRTDTQYF

abundance: -
v_gene: TRBV19
d_gene: -
j_gene: TRBJ1-1
len: 15
CDR3nt: TGTGCCAGTAGTATAGGTAGGGGTCTGAACACTGAAGCTTTCTTT
CDR3aa: CASSIGRGLNTEAFF

abundance: -
v_gene: TRBV5-6
d_gene: -
j_gene: TRBJ1-4
len: 15
CDR3nt: TGTGCCAGCAGGCTATCAGGGGAGACTCCTGAAAAACTGTTTTTT
CDR3aa: CASRLSGETPEKLFF

abundance: -
v_gene: TRBV27
d_gene: TRBD2
j_gene: TRBJ2-7
len: 16
CDR3nt: TGTGCCAGCAGTTTTATAGCGGGAGGAAGCCCGTACGAGCAGTACTTC
CDR3aa: CASSFIAGGSPYEQYF

abundance: -
v_gene: TRBV2
d_gene: -
j_gene: TRBJ2-3
len: 11
CDR3nt: TGTGCCAGCAGTGTCCAGGATACGCAGTATTTT
CDR3aa: CASSVQDTQYF

abundance: -
v_gene: TRBV7-3
d_gene: -
j_gene: TRBJ2-6
len: 14
CDR3nt: TGTGCCAGCAGCAAGAGCTCTGGGGCCAACGTCCTGACTTTC
CDR3aa: CASSKSSGANVLTF

abundance: -
v_gene: TRBV27
d_gene: TRBD1
j_gene: TRBJ2-3
len: 15
CDR3nt: TGTGCCAGCAGTATGACAGGGTCTAGCACAGATACGCAGTATTTT
CDR3aa: CASSMTGSSTDTQYF

abundance: once
v_gene: TRBV28
d_gene: -
j_gene: TRBJ1-1
len: 13
CDR3nt: TGTGCCAGCAGTTTATATGGGAACACTGAAGCTTTCTTT
CDR3aa: CASSLYGNTEAFF

abundance: -
v_gene: TRBV9
d_gene: TRBD2
j_gene: TRBJ2-5
len: 15
CDR3nt: TGTGCCAGCACTTGGGGTGCGGGAGGGGGAGAGACCCAGTACTTC
CDR3aa: CASTWGAGGGETQYF

abundance: -
v_gene: TRBV2
d_gene: -
j_gene: TRBJ2-2
len: 13
CDR3nt: TGTGCCAGCAGAGGAGGGGACACCGGGGAGCTGTTTTTT
CDR3aa: CASRGGDTGELFF

abundance: -
v_gene: TRBV9
d_gene: -
j_gene: TRBJ2-7
len: 15
CDR3nt: TGTGCCAGCAGCCTAGCCTCTGGGGGGTTATACGAGCAGTACTTC
CDR3aa: CASSLASGGLYEQYF

abundance: -
v_gene: TRBV2
d_gene: -
j_gene: TRBJ1-1
len: 11
CDR3nt: TGTGCCAGCAGTGAAAGGGGGAAAGCTTTCTTT
CDR3aa: CASSERGKAFF

abundance: -
v_gene: TRBV2
d_gene: TRBD2
j_gene: TRBJ2-2
len: 18
CDR3nt: TGTGCCAGCAGTCTATTGGGACTAGCCGCGGGGTTAACCGGGGAGCTGTTTTTT
CDR3aa: CASSLLGLAAGLTGELFF

abundance: once
v_gene: TRBV19
d_gene: TRBD1
j_gene: TRBJ1-1
len: 15
CDR3nt: TGTGCCAGTAGTACACGACAGGGGGCGCCCACTGAAGCTTTCTTT
CDR3aa: CASSTRQGAPTEAFF

abundance: -
v_gene: TRBV28
d_gene: -
j_gene: TRBJ1-6
len: 15
CDR3nt: TGTGCCAGCAGTTTGGGGACTGCTGCGAATTCACCCCTCCACTTT
CDR3aa: CASSLGTAANSPLHF

abundance: once
v_gene: TRBV15
d_gene: -
j_gene: TRBJ1-1
len: 14
CDR3nt: TGTGCCACCAAATCATGGACACAGAACACTGAAGCTTTCTTT
CDR3aa: CATKSWTQNTEAFF

abundance: -
v_gene: TRBV6-6
d_gene: -
j_gene: TRBJ2-7
len: 15
CDR3nt: TGTGCCAGCAGTTACTCGCAGGGACTCGCCTACGAGCAGTACTTC
CDR3aa: CASSYSQGLAYEQYF

abundance: -
v_gene: TRBV2
d_gene: TRBD2
j_gene: TRBJ2-3
len: 15
CDR3nt: TGTGCCAGCAGTGAGGTAGCGGGGTCAGGGGATACGCAGTATTTT
CDR3aa: CASSEVAGSGDTQYF

abundance: -
v_gene: TRBV6-5
d_gene: TRBD1
j_gene: TRBJ2-7
len: 14
CDR3nt: TGTGCCAGCAGTTCGACAGGGGGTTTCTACGAGCAGTACTTC
CDR3aa: CASSSTGGFYEQYF

abundance: -
v_gene: TRBV7-9
d_gene: -
j_gene: TRBJ1-4
len: 16
CDR3nt: TGTGCCAGCAGCTTAGGAGACAGCTCACTTAATGAAAAACTGTTTTTT
CDR3aa: CASSLGDSSLNEKLFF

abundance: -
v_gene: TRBV28
d_gene: -
j_gene: TRBJ1-2
len: 8
CDR3nt: TGTGCCAGCGGGGGCTACACCTTC
CDR3aa: CASGGYTF

abundance: -
v_gene: TRBV19
d_gene: TRBD1
j_gene: TRBJ1-5
len: 16
CDR3nt: TGTGCCAGTAGTATCGGACAGGGGAATCTAAATCAGCCCCAGCATTTT
CDR3aa: CASSIGQGNLNQPQHF

abundance: -
v_gene: TRBV2
d_gene: -
j_gene: TRBJ1-4
len: 15
CDR3nt: TGTGCCAGCAGCTACCGCAGGGGCCTAAATGAAAAACTGTTTTTT
CDR3aa: CASSYRRGLNEKLFF

abundance: -
v_gene: TRBV15
d_gene: -
j_gene: TRBJ2-7
len: 14
CDR3nt: TGTGCCACCAGCAGACTGCAGGGCGAATACGAGCAGTACTTC
CDR3aa: CATSRLQGEYEQYF

abundance: once
v_gene: TRBV6-4
d_gene: -
j_gene: TRBJ1-1
len: 15
CDR3nt: TGTGCCAGCAGGCCGTTCGCTAACCTGAACACTGAAGCTTTCTTT
CDR3aa: CASRPFANLNTEAFF

abundance: -
v_gene: TRBV19
d_gene: -
j_gene: TRBJ2-3
len: 14
CDR3nt: TGTGCCAGTAGTCTCACAACGCGTGGCGATACGCAGTATTTT
CDR3aa: CASSLTTRGDTQYF

abundance: -
v_gene: TRBV30
d_gene: -
j_gene: TRBJ2-5
len: 12
CDR3nt: TGTGCCTGGAGTGGAGTGCAAGAGACCCAGTACTTC
CDR3aa: CAWSGVQETQYF

abundance: -
v_gene: TRBV11-2
d_gene: TRBD1
j_gene: TRBJ1-1
len: 17
CDR3nt: TGTGCCAGCAGCTTAAGGGGAGTGGACAGGGGGGTCACTGAAGCTTTCTTT
CDR3aa: CASSLRGVDRGVTEAFF

abundance: -
v_gene: TRBV6-6
d_gene: TRBD2
j_gene: TRBJ2-3
len: 15
CDR3nt: TGTGCCAGCAGGCTATTGGCGGGAGGGACAGATACGCAGTATTTT
CDR3aa: CASRLLAGGTDTQYF

abundance: once
v_gene: TRBV6-5
d_gene: TRBD2
j_gene: TRBJ2-7
len: 12
CDR3nt: TGTGCCAGCAGTTACTGGGGGGGCGAGCAGTACTTC
CDR3aa: CASSYWGGEQYF

abundance: -
v_gene: TRBV5-1
d_gene: -
j_gene: TRBJ1-1
len: 13
CDR3nt: TGCGCCAGCATAGGGACACTCGGGACTGAAGCTTTCTTT
CDR3aa: CASIGTLGTEAFF